Detailed here is one T cell receptor beta chain. Antigen unknown. Clones were read by immunoSEQ multiplex PCR, and TCRdb kept only the in-frame ones, dropping some. The sample includes 10,000 to 15,000 clones, about 80% of them seen just once. The source of the sample is a study of PD-1 blockade in classical Hodgkin lymphoma. The germline CDR1 and CDR2 sequences are KGHSH and LQKENI. V lost 2 bases to trimming and J lost 0 bases, with 8 bases between them. This CDR3 contains 15 residues. Regarding time point: cycle 4 day 1 (C4D1), after around six weeks of nivolumab. There was relapse after autologous stem cell transplantation in every patient, and there was variation in brentuximab vedotin exposure. Magnetic depletion of unwanted cells isolated CD4+ T cells from thawed PBMCs. Overall study findings and caveats: Compared with baseline, CD4+ but not CD8+ TCR diversity had risen significantly by C4D1. Complete responders entered with baseline diversity on par with newly diagnosed patients, the results showed. Diminished baseline TCR diversity has been reported in newly diagnosed patients relative to healthy donors.

This clonotype was obtained from a human donor with classical Hodgkin lymphoma. The sample in question was CD4+ T cells from blood, obtained before the fourth cycle of nivolumab. The rearrangement uses TRBV18 and TRBJ2-1; the D is unclear. The CDR3 loop reads CASSPGVSSYNEQFF. For the CDR3, the DNA is TGTGCCAGCTCACCAGGGGTATCCTCCTACAATGAGCAGTTCTTC.